This record concerns one T cell receptor (beta chain) sequence. The antigen remains undetermined. The CDR3 spans 15 residues. Indicated time point: week 23, last vaccination. The vaccine gave 300 ug of a 20-mer mutant IDH1 peptide subcutaneously per dose. Assay used: immunoSEQ multiplex PCR; TCRdb lists only in-frame clones, some missing. The sample records roughly 70,000 clones, under 90% being singletons. This specimen comes from a study of a mutant IDH1 vaccine in newly diagnosed glioma. This receptor was obtained from a man younger than 30 with glioma. The source was PBMCs, collected from a glioma patient whose treatment included an IDH1 peptide vaccine. The rearrangement joins TRBV21-1 to TRBJ1-5; the table gives TRBD1 as D, unverified against the DNA. TRBV21-1 is flagged as a pseudogene. The CDR3: CASSKCRKGDQPQHF. The CDR3, as DNA: TGTGCCAGCAGCAAATGCCGGAAAGGGGATCAGCCCCAGCATTTT.